These 32 T cell receptor beta chains came from one sample sequenced in a study of CD8 T cells in ankylosing spondylitis. A single record per CDR3 protein comes from TCRdb applying MiXCR to the 5' RACE reads. The sample lists 130,000 or so distinct CDR3 sequences, over 9.5% occurring once. Sequencing used blood, either unsorted or a sorted T cell fraction (not recorded which). The receptor source for this set is a female donor with ankylosing spondylitis or in good health (not recorded which).

V is TRBV5-1 and J is TRBJ2-3, with 8 bases that match TRBD2. The CDR3 sequence is 18 residues long. The J segment lost 5 bases and the V segment lost 3 bases, leaving 17 bases of the junction unmatched. CDR1 is SGHRS and CDR2 is YFSETQ in the germline V gene. The CDR3 loop reads CASSYGGSNGGAGDTQYF. DNA of the CDR3: TGCGCCAGCAGCTATGGTGGTTCTAACGGGGGGGCCGGAGATACGCAGTATTTT. Looking up the rest from reference TRBV5-1 and TRBJ2-3 gives the full variable domain: KAGVTQTPRYLIKTRGQQVTLSCSPISGHRSVSWYQQTPGQGLQFLFEYFSETQRNKGNFPGRFSGRQFSNSRSEMNVSTLELGDSALYLCASSYGGSNGGAGDTQYFGPGTRLTVL.

This clonotype has ten or more counts. The chain joins TRBV18 to TRBJ2-5; no firm D call. Germline values: CDR1 KGHSH, CDR2 LQKENI. CDR3 length: 15 amino acids. V was pared by 0 bases and J by 5 bases, with 13 bases between. CDR3 region: CASSPPVKGKETQYF. In DNA form, the CDR3 reads TGTGCCAGCTCACCACCGGTAAAGGGAAAGGAGACCCAGTACTTC.

The table lists this clonotype with a few counts. This chain joins TRBV21-1 and TRBJ2-7; no DNA check was done on the table's D call, TRBD2. TRBV21-1 is an annotated pseudogene. CDR3 length: 18 amino acids. CDR3 in amino acids: CASSKNLGIGPGEYEQYF. CDR3 coding DNA: TGTGCCAGCAGCAAAAACCTAGGTATAGGGCCCGGCGAGTACGAGCAGTACTTC.

V gene TRBV20-1 combines with J gene TRBJ2-7; the match to TRBD1 covers 9 bases. The V gene end was trimmed by 3 bases and the J gene end by 4 bases; junction bases not matched to a gene: 7. The CDR3 runs 14 residues. From germline, CDR1 is DFQATT and CDR2 SNEGSKA (reference sequence). CDR3 nucleotide sequence: TGCAGTGCTAGTGATGGGACAGGGTTATACGAGCAGTACTTC. As protein: CSASDGTGLYEQYF.

This clonotype was observed many times. The CDR3 sequence: CSARDNKNYGYTF. CDR3 DNA: TGCAGTGCTAGGGACAACAAGAACTATGGCTACACCTTC. The chain combines TRBV20-1 with TRBJ1-2, with TRBD1 as a possible D gene (5 bases). This CDR3 has 13 residues. The V end was cut by 3 bases, the J end by 2 bases, with 10 bases between. Germline-derived CDR1 and CDR2 are DFQATT and SNEGSKA (reference sequence).

Ten or more counts support this clonotype. V gene TRBV7-2 combines with J gene TRBJ1-4; 7 nucleotides align to TRBD1. Germline V lookup: CDR1 SGHTA, CDR2 FQGNSA. Unmatched junction bases numbered 8, after V lost 3 bases and J lost 7 bases. The CDR3 loop spans 15 amino acids. Here the CDR3 DNA reads TGTGCCAGCAGCTTGCTAGGGGGCGGGAGTGAAAAACTGTTTTTT. Protein product: CASSLLGGGSEKLFF.

There are a few counts of this clonotype. The chain employs TRBV6-5 and TRBJ1-2, with TRBD1 matching over 10 bases. The germline V gene has CDR1 MNHEY and CDR2 SVGAGI. CDR3 size: 15 residues. After removal of 4 bases from V and 4 bases from J, the junction contained 6 bases not matched to a gene. In nucleotides, the CDR3 is TGTGCCAGCAGTTTAGGACAGGGGGGAATCTATGGCTACACCTTC. It translates to CASSLGQGGIYGYTF.

On this clonotype itself: The junction shows a germline mismatch at one end, possibly a read error. The chain carries TRBV20-1 and TRBJ1-2; D possibly corresponds to TRBD1 (5 bases). This CDR3 spans 18 amino acids. Germline lookup yields CDR1 DFQATT and CDR2 SNEGSKA (reference sequence). The CDR3: CSARGVAPGLGLVYGYSF. Written as DNA, the CDR3 is TGCAGTGCTAGAGGCGTGGCCCCAGGCCTGGGGCTTGTCTATGGCTACTCCTTC.

This clonotype was counted many times. The rearrangement joins TRBV6-2 or TRBV6-3 to TRBJ1-2; D remains ambiguous. The CDR3 sequence is 14 residues long. Germline-derived CDR1 and CDR2 are MNHEY and SVGEGT. Trimming stripped 0 bases from V and 0 bases from J, with 5 bases between. The CDR3: CASSYSGSNYGYTF. The DNA for the CDR3 is TGTGCCAGCAGTTACTCGGGATCTAACTATGGCTACACCTTC.

This clonotype was picked up many times. The V gene is TRBV28, the J gene TRBJ1-1; D might be TRBD1 (5 bases). CDR1 is MDHEN and CDR2 is SYDVKM in the germline V gene. The CDR3 has 16 amino acids. V was clipped by 1 base and J by 1 base, with 13 bases between them. The CDR3 DNA reads as TGTGCCAGCAGTTTATCCTCGGGACTGGGGAACACTGAAGCTTTCTTT. It translates to CASSLSSGLGNTEAFF.

This clonotype was observed many times. The J gene is TRBJ2-2, the V gene TRBV24-1; 9 positions match TRBD2. The CDR3 has 16 amino acids. J was trimmed by 4 bases and V by 3 bases; bases with no gene match: 5. Germline V CDR1 and CDR2: KGHDR, SFDVKD. The CDR3 region is CATSDPTSGFTGELFF. CDR3 in DNA: TGTGCCACCAGTGATCCAACTAGCGGGTTCACCGGGGAGCTGTTTTTT.

This clonotype was counted between two and nine times. The CDR3 loop reads CASSLRTPNTGELFF. The CDR3 DNA reads TGTGCCAGCAGTTTAAGGACACCGAACACCGGGGAGCTGTTTTTT. V gene TRBV12-3 or TRBV12-4 combines with J gene TRBJ2-2, with D possibly matching TRBD1 (5 bases). CDR3 length: 15 amino acids. V gave up 2 bases and J gave up 0 bases, with 7 bases separating them.

This clonotype has just a few counts. This rearrangement joins TRBV3-1 to TRBJ1-5; D is uncertain. Germline V lookup: CDR1 LGHDT, CDR2 YNNKEL (reference sequence). Trimming cost V 0 bases and J 6 bases, with 9 bases left between them. The CDR3 covers 14 residues. The CDR3 DNA follows: TGTGCCAGCAGCCAAGATCCACTTTTTCAGCCCCAGCATTTT. Translation gives CASSQDPLFQPQHF.

This clonotype was found many times. This chain joins TRBV5-1 and TRBJ2-1; TRBD2 matches 16 bases. V shed 3 bases and J 8 bases; nucleotides not matched to a gene: 17. The CDR3 is 20 amino acids. Germline CDR1 reads SGHRS; CDR2 reads YFSETQ. CDR3 DNA: TGCGCCAGCAGCTCTACCCCCGGGACTAGCGGGAGGGCCCAGGGCGATGAGCAGTTCTTC. Its protein product is CASSSTPGTSGRAQGDEQFF.

This clonotype was recorded many times. The gene calls are TRBV6-1 and TRBJ2-1; 12 nucleotides align to TRBD2. J lost 3 bases, V lost 4 bases, and 4 bases had no gene match. CDR1 and CDR2 from the germline V gene are MNHNS and SASEGT. This CDR3 has 16 residues. This CDR3 reads CASSGRLAGDYNEQFF. In DNA form, the CDR3 reads TGTGCCAGCAGTGGCAGACTAGCGGGGGACTACAATGAGCAGTTCTTC.

This clonotype was counted a few times. This chain connects TRBV18 to TRBJ1-2; the D is unclear. Per the germline V gene, CDR1 is KGHSH and CDR2 is LQKENI. The CDR3 is 13 amino acids. Trimming left V 0 bases short and J 5 bases short, with 7 bases between. The CDR3 sequence: CASSPPAVYGYTF. The CDR3 DNA sequence: TGTGCCAGCTCACCACCGGCAGTTTATGGCTACACCTTC.

In this sample, this clonotype turned up many times. V and J are TRBV24-1 and TRBJ2-1, with TRBD2 identical over 8 bases. With 4 bases clipped from V and 5 bases from J, the junction kept 12 bases outside the gene matches. Germline V lookup: CDR1 KGHDR, CDR2 SFDVKD. The CDR3 runs 17 residues. The CDR3 is CATSDTGGLGLDNEQFF. CDR3 sequence (DNA): TGTGCCACCAGTGACACGGGGGGACTAGGGCTCGACAATGAGCAGTTCTTC.

This clonotype came up many times. This chain joins TRBV6-5 and TRBJ1-1; D gene uncertain. This CDR3 comprises 13 residues. The germline V gene has CDR1 MNHEY and CDR2 SVGAGI. V was cut by 0 bases and J by 4 bases, with 6 bases left in between. Here the CDR3 DNA reads TGTGCCAGCAGTTACTCGACGGGCACTGAAGCTTTCTTT. Translation: CASSYSTGTEAFF.

This clonotype was observed at least ten times. The chain recombines TRBV20-1 with TRBJ2-1; D is uncertain. The V end was cut by 4 bases, the J end by 5 bases, with 12 bases between. CDR3 size: 13 residues. Germline CDR1 and CDR2: DFQATT and SNEGSKA (reference sequence). The DNA for the CDR3 is TGCAGTGCTAATGGGCAGGTCCACAATGAGCAGTTCTTC. Translation: CSANGQVHNEQFF.

This clonotype was seen ten or more times. This rearrangement joins TRBV3-1 to TRBJ1-1, with D unclear. The germline CDR1 and CDR2 sequences are LGHDT and YNNKEL (reference sequence). The CDR3 extends over 13 amino acids. V was shortened by 4 bases and J by 4 bases, with 10 bases between the two germline ends. CDR3 protein: CASSRREGTEAFF. CDR3 nucleotides: TGTGCCAGCAGCCGTCGCGAGGGCACTGAAGCTTTCTTT. Complete variable domain (other parts from reference TRBV3-1 and TRBJ1-1): DTAVSQTPKYLVTQMGNDKSIKCEQNLGHDTMYWYKQDSKKFLKIMFSYNNKELIINETVPNRFSPKSPDKAHLNLHINSLELGDSAVYFCASSRREGTEAFFGQGTRLTVV.

This clonotype has ten or more counts. The chain couples TRBV7-2 to TRBJ2-7, with 11 nucleotides matching TRBD1. This CDR3 contains 15 residues. V shed 5 bases, J shed 6 bases, and the junction held 9 bases outside the gene matches. The V gene's germline CDR1 is SGHTA and CDR2 FQGNSA. The CDR3 DNA reads TGTGCCAGCAGCGGACCGGACAGGGGGCTAGGCGAGCAGTACTTC. This codes for CASSGPDRGLGEQYF.

The sample holds many counts of this clonotype. The chain has TRBV5-1 and TRBJ1-5; 10 bases fit TRBD1. The CDR3 length is 14 residues. Unmatched junction bases numbered 2, after V lost 5 bases and J lost 3 bases. Looked up from germline, CDR1 is SGHRS and CDR2 is YFSETQ. The CDR3 sequence is CASRGQGSNQPQHF. As DNA, the CDR3 is TGCGCCAGCAGGGGACAGGGGTCCAATCAGCCCCAGCATTTT.

This clonotype was found many times. V usage is TRBV5-5 and J usage is TRBJ1-1; weak D call: TRBD1 (5 bases). Germline V gives CDR1 SGHKS, CDR2 YYEKEE (reference sequence). With 3 bases removed from V and 1 base from J, the gap between germline ends came to 10 bases. The CDR3 extends over 14 amino acids. The chain's CDR3 is CASSYRTPNTEAFF. For the CDR3, the DNA is TGTGCCAGCAGCTACCGGACACCGAACACTGAAGCTTTCTTT. The full variable domain, with the rest looked up from reference TRBV5-5 and TRBJ1-1, is DAGVTQSPTHLIKTRGQQVTLRCSPISGHKSVSWYQQVLGQGPQFIFQYYEKEERGRGNFPDRFSARQFPNYSSELNVNALLLGDSALYLCASSYRTPNTEAFFGQGTRLTVV.

This clonotype appeared many times. The CDR3 is CASRESGELFF. DNA of the CDR3: TGTGCCAGCAGAGAATCCGGGGAGCTGTTTTTT. The rearrangement links TRBV2 to TRBJ2-2; the D is unclear. From germline, CDR1 is SNHLY and CDR2 FYNNEI. With 6 bases removed from V and 6 bases from J, the gap between germline ends came to 5 bases. The CDR3 extends over 11 amino acids.

The sample holds a few counts of this clonotype. The J gene is TRBJ1-1, the V gene TRBV30, with D possibly TRBD1 on 5 matching bases. CDR3 length equals 12 residues. The V end was cut by 4 bases, the J end by 11 bases, with 17 bases between. Per germline, CDR1 GTSNPN and CDR2 SVGIG (reference sequence). CDR3 nucleotides: TGTGCCTGGACCCGGGACCCCGGTAAGGCTTTCTTT. The encoded protein is CAWTRDPGKAFF. Looking up the rest from reference TRBV30 and TRBJ1-1 gives the full variable domain: SQTIHQWPATLVQPVGSPLSLECTVEGTSNPNLYWYRQAAGRGLQLLFYSVGIGQISSEVPQNLSASRPQDRQFILSSKKLLLSDSGFYLCAWTRDPGKAFFGQGTRLTVV.

There are many counts of this clonotype. The rearrangement joins TRBV7-9 to TRBJ2-3, with 7 bases identical to TRBD2. Germline V gene sequence: CDR1 SEHNR, CDR2 FQNEAQ (reference sequence). J gave up 1 base and V 4 bases, and 8 bases lay outside the gene matches. The CDR3 runs to 16 residues. CDR3 sequence: CASSSPFAGGTDTQYF. As DNA, the CDR3 is TGTGCCAGCAGCTCCCCCTTCGCGGGGGGCACAGATACGCAGTATTTT. Supplemented by reference TRBV7-9 and TRBJ2-3, the full variable domain reads DTGVSQNPRHKITKRGQNVTFRCDPISEHNRLYWYRQTLGQGPEFLTYFQNEAQLEKSRLLSDRFSAERPKGSFSTLEIQRTEQGDSAMYLCASSSPFAGGTDTQYFGPGTRLTVL.

In this sample, this clonotype turned up a few times. The genes are TRBV7-3 and TRBJ2-5, with no clear D. The CDR3 is 13 amino acids. V lost 5 bases and J lost 7, with 14 bases in between. CDR1 SGHTA and CDR2 FQGTGA come from the germline V gene. The CDR3 sequence is CASSNPPSRTQYF. Written as DNA, the CDR3 is TGTGCCAGCAGCAATCCCCCCTCCCGGACCCAGTACTTC.

This clonotype was detected many times. The rearrangement links TRBV14 to TRBJ1-1, with TRBD1 as a possible D gene (5 bases). V lost 6 bases and J 1 base, leaving 15 bases between the germline ends. The CDR3 length is 15 residues. Germline V gene lookup returns CDR1 SGHDN and CDR2 FVKESK. The CDR3 nucleotides are TGTGCCAGCAGTCTCCTTTTCCAGGGGAACACTGAAGCTTTCTTT. It codes for CASSLLFQGNTEAFF. Variable domain in full (rest from reference TRBV14 and TRBJ1-1): EAGVTQFPSHSVIEKGQTVTLRCDPISGHDNLYWYRRVMGKEIKFLLHFVKESKQDESGMPNNRFLAERTGGTYSTLKVQPAELEDSGVYFCASSLLFQGNTEAFFGQGTRLTVV.

This clonotype showed up many times. The V and J genes are TRBV20-1 and TRBJ2-2; 9 bases are shared with TRBD2. This CDR3 region has 13 residues. Germline V gene sequence: CDR1 DFQATT, CDR2 SNEGSKA (reference sequence). The V segment lost 4 bases and the J segment 6 bases; nucleotides outside the gene matches: 3. The CDR3 sequence is CSAMREGPGELFF. The CDR3 DNA follows: TGCAGTGCTATGCGGGAGGGACCCGGGGAGCTGTTTTTT.

This clonotype has a handful of counts. The chain recombines TRBV14 with TRBJ2-5; D not resolved. Trimming pared 1 base from V and 4 bases from J, leaving 16 bases between. This CDR3 comprises 16 residues. CDR1 and CDR2 from the germline V gene are SGHDN and FVKESK. The CDR3 DNA sequence: TGTGCCAGCAGCCAAGTCGAGGAGCCTCTAAGAGAGACCCAGTACTTC. Residues: CASSQVEEPLRETQYF. Variable domain in full (rest from reference TRBV14 and TRBJ2-5): EAGVTQFPSHSVIEKGQTVTLRCDPISGHDNLYWYRRVMGKEIKFLLHFVKESKQDESGMPNNRFLAERTGGTYSTLKVQPAELEDSGVYFCASSQVEEPLRETQYFGPGTRLLVL.

This clonotype appeared many times. The CDR3 reads CATSDTSGSYNEQFF. The CDR3 DNA sequence: TGTGCCACCAGTGACACTAGCGGCTCCTACAATGAGCAGTTCTTC. V usage is TRBV24-1 and J usage is TRBJ2-1, with 8 bases aligning to TRBD2. Losses at the gene ends were 4 bases for V and 0 bases for J; bases not matched to a gene: 1. CDR1 and CDR2 from the germline V gene are KGHDR and SFDVKD. The CDR3 extends over 15 amino acids.

The genes are TRBV29-1 and TRBJ1-3, with 9 bases lining up with TRBD1. Germline CDR1 is SQVTM and CDR2 is ANQGSEA. The CDR3 totals 14 residues. J gave up 2 bases and V 6 bases, and 5 bases lay outside the gene matches. The CDR3 reads CSVLGQGAGNTIYF. DNA of the CDR3: TGCAGCGTCTTGGGACAGGGTGCTGGAAACACCATATATTTT.